The rows below give T cell receptor beta chains drawn from one sample of a study of response to subunit inactivated influenza vaccine. Each CDR3 protein is one row after TCRdb ran MiXCR on the RT-PCR reads. Among roughly 780,000 distinct CDR3 sequences listed, less than 20% were seen once. This material consisted of PBMCs from blood, taken around 5 days after vaccination. The receptor source for this set is a man in his fifties or sixties who received an inactivated influenza vaccine. Each CDR3 is given with its conserved first and last residue. D genes are given only for firm matches. Not all rows give a size; the values are once, few, many and, for expanded clones, a class.

V	J	D	size	DNA	CDR3
TRBV4-1	TRBJ2-1	TRBD1	NA	TGCGCCAGCAGCCAAGGGACAGGGAACTCCTACAATGAGCAGTTCTTC	CASSQGTGNSYNEQFF
TRBV12-3/TRBV12-4	TRBJ1-1	TRBD1	many	TGTGCCAGCAGTGGAGGGGGCTTCGACACTGAAGCTTTCTTT	CASSGGGFDTEAFF
TRBV5-1	TRBJ2-3	NA	few	TGCGCCAGCAGCTTGGCATCCCGGGGGGATACGCAGTATTTT	CASSLASRGDTQYF
TRBV5-1	TRBJ2-2	NA	NA	TGCGCCAGCAACCCAAGGACGGGTAACACCGGGGAGCTGTTTTTT	CASNPRTGNTGELFF
TRBV15	TRBJ2-3	NA	NA	TGTGCCACCAGCAGAGTTGGGGATACGCAGTATTTT	CATSRVGDTQYF
TRBV29-1	TRBJ2-1	TRBD2	NA	TGCAGCGCCGTGGGACTAGCGGCCGACAATGAGCAGTTCTTC	CSAVGLAADNEQFF
TRBV7-6	TRBJ2-1	TRBD1	NA	TGTGCCAGCAGCTTGCCGGGACAGACAAATGAGCAGTTCTTC	CASSLPGQTNEQFF
TRBV9	TRBJ2-3	TRBD2	few	TGTGCCAGCAGCACCAACGCACTAGCGGGGGAGAGCACAGATACGCAGTATTTT	CASSTNALAGESTDTQYF
TRBV28	TRBJ2-1	TRBD1	NA	TGTGCCAGCAGTATCAGGGGGCTGGCCTACAATGAGCAGTTCTTC	CASSIRGLAYNEQFF
TRBV5-6	TRBJ2-5	NA	NA	TGTGCCAGCAGCTTGCAGGGGTTTCAAGAGACCCAGTACTTC	CASSLQGFQETQYF
TRBV5-5	TRBJ1-2	TRBD1	NA	TGTGCCAGCAGCCCTGACAGGGTCCATGGCTACACCTTC	CASSPDRVHGYTF
TRBV7-8	TRBJ1-4	TRBD1	few	TGTGCCAGCAGCTATTCCAGGGGGGCATCCAATGAAAAACTGTTTTTT	CASSYSRGASNEKLFF
TRBV7-9	TRBJ2-5	NA	NA	TGTGCCAGCAGCGCAAATCTCTTCGGACTCCAAGAGACCCAGTACTTC	CASSANLFGLQETQYF
TRBV18	TRBJ1-2	NA	many	TGTGCCAGCTCACCAGGGATGTTGACTGGCTACACCTTC	CASSPGMLTGYTF
TRBV29-1	TRBJ2-7	NA	few	TGCAGCGTTGAATCGACAGAGTGGGGGGCATACGAGCAGTACTTC	CSVESTEWGAYEQYF
TRBV29-1	TRBJ2-1	NA	NA	TGCAGCGTTCAACCATGGGGCTACAATGAGCAGTTCTTC	CSVQPWGYNEQFF
TRBV7-2	TRBJ1-2	NA	NA	TGTGCCAGCAGCCCCATGGCGTCAGCTAACTATGGCTACACCTTC	CASSPMASANYGYTF
TRBV6-2/TRBV6-3	TRBJ1-5	NA	NA	TGTGCCAGCACTCCAGCCCCCAACGTGGCCCAGCATTTT	CASTPAPNVAQHF
TRBV7-6	TRBJ2-1	NA	NA	TGTGCCAGCAGCGTAACTGGGACCTCCTCCAATGAGCAGTTCTTC	CASSVTGTSSNEQFF
TRBV7-2	TRBJ2-7	NA	few	TGTGCCAGCAGCATAGGGGACTACGAGCAGTACTTC	CASSIGDYEQYF
TRBV6-2/TRBV6-3	TRBJ2-3	NA	few	TGTGCCAGCAGTACCCCCTTTGGACTCTGGGATACGCAGTATTTT	CASSTPFGLWDTQYF
TRBV5-1	TRBJ2-1	NA	medium-sized	TGCGCCAGCAGCTTGGGGACAGTCAATGAGCAGTTCTTC	CASSLGTVNEQFF
TRBV10-3	TRBJ2-1	TRBD2	many	TGTGCCATCAGTGGGATTAGCGGGAACTCCTACAATGAGCAGTTCTTC	CAISGISGNSYNEQFF
TRBV11-2	TRBJ2-7	NA	NA	TGTGCCAGCAGCTTAGGTCCACGTCTCTACGAGCAGTACTTC	CASSLGPRLYEQYF
TRBV5-4	TRBJ2-2	NA	NA	TGTGCCAGCAGCTTGGGGACGCCCGCGAACACCGGGGAGCTGTTTTTT	CASSLGTPANTGELFF
TRBV20-1	TRBJ2-3	TRBD2	NA	TGCAGTGCCAGTCGGGGGGGCCTTGGAGATACGCAGTATTTT	CSASRGGLGDTQYF
TRBV3-1	TRBJ1-2	NA	few	TGTGCCAGCAGCCAAGATCAAGGACGTAGCTATGGCTACACCTTC	CASSQDQGRSYGYTF
TRBV10-3	TRBJ2-3	NA	NA	TGTGCCATCAAACCCGGGATGGGCACAGATACGCAGTATTTT	CAIKPGMGTDTQYF
TRBV15	TRBJ2-5	NA	few	TGTGCCACCAGCGAGGGGGATGCAGGCTGGGAGACCCAGTACTTC	CATSEGDAGWETQYF
TRBV5-6	TRBJ1-2	TRBD1	many	TGTGCCAGCAGTCGATCTACAGGGGACACTTACGGCTACACCTTC	CASSRSTGDTYGYTF
TRBV20-1	TRBJ2-1	NA	NA	TGCAGTGCTAGGGGGGACCCCTACAATGAGCAGTTCTTC	CSARGDPYNEQFF
TRBV27	TRBJ2-2	NA	few	TGTGCCAGCAGTTCTTACGGGGCGGGGACCGGGGAGCTGTTTTTT	CASSSYGAGTGELFF
TRBV7-7	TRBJ2-3	NA	NA	TGTGCTAGCAGCTTAGGTCCAGGAAGATTCACGGATACGCAGTATTTT	CASSLGPGRFTDTQYF
TRBV29-1	TRBJ2-5	NA	NA	TGCAGCTCCCAGTCCGAACTCCAAGAGACCCAGTACTTC	CSSQSELQETQYF
TRBV28	TRBJ2-6	NA	few	TGTGCCAGCAGTTTAAATAGGGGGGCCAACGTCCTGACTTTC	CASSLNRGANVLTF
TRBV20-1	TRBJ2-1	TRBD2	few	TGCAGTGCTAGACTCCTACTAGCGGGAGCCTACAATGAGCAGTTCTTC	CSARLLLAGAYNEQFF
TRBV7-8	TRBJ2-3	NA	few	TGTGCCAGCAGCTGGGAAAGAAGGGATACGCAGTATTTT	CASSWERRDTQYF
TRBV5-1	TRBJ2-3	NA	few	TGCGCCAGCAGCTTGGATAGGGGCGCCCTAATTTGGTTT	CASSLDRGALIWF
TRBV4-1	TRBJ1-2	TRBD1	few	TGCGCCAGCAGCACACCCGGGACAGGGAATGGCTACACCTTC	CASSTPGTGNGYTF
TRBV4-2	TRBJ1-5	NA	NA	TGTGCCAGCAGCCATGAGCAGGTCAATCAGCCCCAGCATTTT	CASSHEQVNQPQHF
TRBV10-3	TRBJ2-7	TRBD1	NA	TGTGCCATCAGACCCGGGACAGGGGTACTCGACGAGCAGTACTTC	CAIRPGTGVLDEQYF
TRBV20-1	TRBJ2-1	TRBD1	few	TGCAGTGCTAGGGTACAGGGGCCCTACAATGAGCAGTTCTTC	CSARVQGPYNEQFF
TRBV11-1	TRBJ2-5	TRBD2	many	TGTGCCAGCAGCTTATGGGAACATGGACTAGCGGGGGAAGAGACCCAGTACTTC	CASSLWEHGLAGEETQYF
TRBV6-2/TRBV6-3	TRBJ1-2	NA	many	TGTGCCACCTCACAGACAGCGTATGGCTACACCTTC	CATSQTAYGYTF
TRBV5-1	TRBJ2-7	NA	few	TGCGCCAGTGCAGGGGAACTCTACGAGCAGTACTTC	CASAGELYEQYF
TRBV24-1	TRBJ2-3	TRBD1	NA	TGTGCCACCAGTGATACCACAGGGGCCACCACAGATACGCAGTATTTT	CATSDTTGATTDTQYF